These T cell receptor beta chains were read from a single sample in a study of shared clonotypes between healthy human individuals. Sequencing was performed with immunoSEQ multiplex PCR; in TCRdb, only in-frame clones are kept and a portion is missing. The data contain 2,500,000 or so clones, 90% to 95% of them singletons. The material sequenced was naive CD4+ T cells sorted from blood. These receptors all stem from a man younger than 35 in good health. Both conserved end residues are part of each CDR3. A D gene is named only where the DNA matches it firmly. Rows give clone size only sometimes, using once, few, many, or a class for an expanded clone.

>.|TRBV29-1|TRBJ2-5|TRBD2
CSGSSGPSWRETQYF
TGCAGCGGCTCTAGCGGACCTTCATGGAGGGAGACCCAGTACTTC
>.|TRBV6-6|TRBJ1-1|TRBD1
CASGLDRGWGTEAFF
TGTGCCAGCGGGTTAGACAGGGGATGGGGCACTGAAGCTTTCTTT
>.|TRBV5-1|TRBJ2-1|.
CASSFNNEQFF
TGCGCCAGCAGCTTTAACAATGAGCAGTTCTTC
>.|TRBV29-1|TRBJ2-7|TRBD1
CSARTGFSSEQYF
TGCAGCGCTAGGACAGGGTTTTCTTCCGAGCAGTACTTC
>.|TRBV18|TRBJ2-7|TRBD2
CASSPPYSGGPKVYEQYF
TGTGCCAGCTCACCACCGTATAGCGGGGGGCCTAAGGTCTACGAGCAGTACTTC
>.|TRBV19|TRBJ2-3|TRBD2
CASSRGRTSGLTDTQYF
TGTGCCAGTAGTAGGGGAAGGACTAGCGGCCTCACAGATACGCAGTATTTT
>.|TRBV10-1|TRBJ2-3|.
CASSERETLRPDTQYF
TGCGCCAGCAGTGAGAGGGAAACGCTTCGCCCAGATACGCAGTATTTT
>.|TRBV9|TRBJ2-1|TRBD2
CASSVPRLAGVNEQFF
TGTGCCAGCAGCGTTCCACGTCTAGCGGGAGTGAATGAGCAGTTCTTC
>.|TRBV18|TRBJ2-7|.
CASSPQGPGQYF
TGTGCCAGCTCACCTCAGGGGCCCGGGCAGTACTTC
>.|TRBV10-3|TRBJ2-3|TRBD2
CAISDGTSGGPSTDTQYF
TGTGCCATCAGTGATGGGACTAGCGGGGGGCCTAGCACAGATACGCAGTATTTT
>.|TRBV30|TRBJ2-5|.
CAWSVLLAGETQYF
TGTGCCTGGAGTGTACTGTTGGCGGGGGAGACCCAGTACTTC
>.|TRBV9|TRBJ1-2|TRBD1
CASSVTGTGNYGYTF
TGTGCCAGCAGCGTAACCGGGACAGGCAACTATGGCTACACCTTC
>.|TRBV11-2|TRBJ2-2|.
CASSSRPDPNTGELFF
TGTGCCAGCAGCTCTAGGCCAGATCCTAACACCGGGGAGCTGTTTTTT
>.|TRBV19|TRBJ2-4|.
CASSYAPAYGKNIQYF
TGTGCCAGTAGTTATGCCCCGGCCTATGGCAAAAACATTCAGTACTTC
>.|TRBV5-1|TRBJ2-3|TRBD1
CASSLAQGADTQYF
TGCGCCAGCAGCTTGGCACAGGGGGCAGATACGCAGTATTTT
>.|TRBV19|TRBJ2-2|.
CASMSEFLNTGELFF
TGTGCCAGTATGTCCGAGTTTCTGAACACCGGGGAGCTGTTTTTT
>once|TRBV5-1|TRBJ2-2|.
CASSLGQSAGELFF
TGCGCCAGCAGCTTGGGCCAGAGCGCCGGGGAGCTGTTTTTT
>once|TRBV10-3|TRBJ1-2|.
CAISGTEYGYTF
TGTGCCATCAGTGGGACAGAATATGGCTACACCTTC
>.|TRBV19|TRBJ2-5|TRBD2
CASSIVTSGSRETQYF
TGTGCCAGTAGTATAGTGACTAGCGGGAGTCGAGAGACCCAGTACTTC
>.|TRBV18|TRBJ2-6|.
CASSLPSATGANVLTF
TGTGCCAGCTCACTTCCTTCTGCTACCGGGGCCAACGTCCTGACTTTC
>once|TRBV11-3|TRBJ2-1|TRBD2
CASSLGTSGNNEQFF
TGTGCCAGCAGCTTAGGGACTAGCGGGAATAATGAGCAGTTCTTC
>.|TRBV4-3|TRBJ2-6|.
CASSPSQGEVFSGANVLTF
TGCGCCAGCAGCCCTTCTCAGGGGGAGGTTTTTTCTGGGGCCAACGTCCTGACTTTC
>.|TRBV7-9|TRBJ2-5|.
CASSAKPGETQYF
TGTGCCAGCAGCGCCAAGCCGGGGGAGACCCAGTACTTC
>.|TRBV7-2|TRBJ1-2|.
CASSLLDGNYGYTF
TGTGCCAGCAGCTTACTGGACGGTAACTATGGCTACACCTTC
>.|TRBV6-5|TRBJ2-2|TRBD1
CASNQGAGELFF
TGTGCCAGCAATCAGGGGGCCGGGGAGCTGTTTTTT
>few|TRBV28|TRBJ1-5|.
CASSNQGTSNQPQHF
TGTGCCAGCAGTAATCAGGGGACTAGCAATCAGCCCCAGCATTTT
>once|TRBV5-1|TRBJ2-7|.
CASSLGGLGSYEQYF
TGCGCCAGCAGCTTGGGTGGTTTGGGGTCCTACGAGCAGTACTTC
>.|TRBV30|TRBJ1-2|TRBD1
CAWTPGGNYGYTF
TGTGCCTGGACCCCAGGGGGGAACTATGGCTACACCTTC